This is a list of T cell receptor beta chains from one sample in a study of blood T cells in healthy people across ages. In TCRdb, the 5' RACE reads were re-called with MiXCR into one record per CDR3 protein. The sample holds about 1.8 million distinct CDR3 sequences; less than 50% are singletons and the top ten take approximately 2.1%. Sample: blood. These receptors came from a woman aged 40-49 years in good health. The CDR3 runs from the conserved cysteine through the conserved F or W. D genes are given only for firm matches. The size entry is marked missing in some rows and otherwise reads once, few, many or a size class.

v_call,cdr3_length,j_call,clone_size,d_call,cdr3_aa,cdr3_nt
TRBV7-9,13,TRBJ1-6,NA,NA,CASSSGTGSPLHF,TGTGCCAGCAGCTCCGGGACCGGCTCACCCCTCCACTTT
TRBV4-3,16,TRBJ2-1,few,NA,CASSQGYGWGDNEQFF,TGCGCCAGCAGCCAAGGGTACGGGTGGGGGGACAATGAGCAGTTCTTC
TRBV5-1,16,TRBJ2-1,NA,NA,CASSLVGKGSYNEQFF,TGCGCCAGCAGCTTGGTGGGCAAGGGGTCCTACAATGAGCAGTTCTTC
TRBV7-2,14,TRBJ2-5,few,TRBD2,CASSPWGGGETQYF,TGTGCCAGCAGCCCATGGGGGGGAGGAGAGACCCAGTACTTC
TRBV4-3,16,TRBJ2-3,NA,NA,CASSRRGEGGTDTQYF,TGCGCCAGCAGCCGGCGAGGGGAGGGGGGCACAGATACGCAGTATTTT
TRBV7-2,15,TRBJ2-5,few,TRBD1,CASSFGQGQEETQYF,TGTGCCAGCAGCTTCGGACAGGGACAAGAAGAGACCCAGTACTTC
TRBV12-3/TRBV12-4,16,TRBJ2-3,few,TRBD2,CASMPLGTSTADTQYF,TGTGCCAGCATGCCGCTGGGGACTAGCACTGCAGATACGCAGTATTTT
TRBV7-2,13,TRBJ2-3,few,NA,CASSLTRFDTQYF,TGTGCCAGCAGCTTAACCAGGTTTGATACGCAGTATTTT
TRBV6-2/TRBV6-3,14,TRBJ2-7,few,TRBD1,CASKSGQGSYEQYF,TGTGCCAGCAAATCGGGACAGGGATCCTACGAGCAGTACTTC
TRBV2,14,TRBJ1-2,NA,NA,CASSEGGAIYGYTF,TGTGCCAGCAGTGAAGGGGGGGCGATCTATGGCTACACCTTC
TRBV28,17,TRBJ1-5,NA,TRBD1,CASSLWAGTGSNQPQHF,TGTGCCAGCAGTTTATGGGCCGGGACAGGTAGCAATCAGCCCCAGCATTTT
TRBV4-2,15,TRBJ2-5,NA,NA,CASSQEGVGAETQYF,TGTGCCAGCAGCCAAGAAGGGGTGGGGGCAGAGACCCAGTACTTC
TRBV24-1,17,TRBJ2-3,NA,TRBD2,CATSDPGTSGGFDTQYF,TGTGCCACCAGTGACCCAGGGACTAGCGGGGGTTTTGATACGCAGTATTTT
TRBV28,16,TRBJ2-1,NA,TRBD2,CASSLGSAGGLDEQFF,TGTGCCAGCAGTTTAGGTTCGGCGGGGGGACTGGATGAGCAGTTCTTC
TRBV12-3/TRBV12-4,15,TRBJ2-1,NA,NA,CASSLPGSRYNEQFF,TGTGCCAGCAGTTTACCGGGGTCTCGCTACAATGAGCAGTTCTTC
TRBV4-2,16,TRBJ2-3,few,TRBD2,CASSPRVAGGTDTQYF,TGTGCCAGCAGCCCCCGGGTAGCGGGGGGCACAGATACGCAGTATTTT
TRBV3-1,19,TRBJ2-1,NA,NA,CASSQDRGDSMSSYNEQFF,TGTGCCAGCAGCCAAGATAGGGGGGACTCGATGAGCTCCTACAATGAGCAGTTCTTC
TRBV5-1,15,TRBJ2-5,few,NA,CASSLAGTEYNEQYF,TGCGCCAGCAGCTTGGCAGGGACGGAGTACAATGAGCAGTACTTC
TRBV5-1,13,TRBJ1-5,NA,NA,CARRRGPDQPQHF,TGCGCCAGGAGACGGGGTCCCGATCAGCCCCAGCATTTT
TRBV7-2,15,TRBJ2-5,NA,NA,CASSLGASERETQYF,TGTGCCAGCAGCTTAGGTGCTAGCGAGAGAGAGACCCAGTACTTC
TRBV11-3,16,TRBJ2-1,few,NA,CASSLGGGWGGDEQFF,TGTGCCAGCAGCTTAGGTGGCGGATGGGGGGGCGATGAGCAGTTCTTC
TRBV4-2,17,TRBJ1-2,NA,TRBD1,CASSQDYRDRLGNGYTF,TGTGCCAGCAGCCAAGACTACAGGGACAGGCTCGGGAATGGCTACACCTTC
TRBV6-1,19,TRBJ2-6,NA,TRBD2,CASSPQFAGVLSGANVLTF,TGTGCCAGCAGCCCACAATTCGCGGGGGTCCTCTCTGGGGCCAACGTCCTGACTTTC
TRBV7-2,13,TRBJ1-2,few,TRBD1,CASRQGQGGGYTF,TGTGCCAGCAGACAGGGACAGGGGGGTGGCTACACCTTC
TRBV7-9,14,TRBJ2-7,NA,NA,CASSSKTGPYEQYF,TGTGCCAGCAGCTCAAAAACAGGCCCCTACGAGCAGTACTTC
TRBV6-2/TRBV6-3,20,TRBJ2-4,NA,TRBD1,CASSYPGQGADWVAKNIQYF,TGTGCCAGCAGTTATCCGGGACAGGGGGCCGACTGGGTAGCCAAAAACATTCAGTACTTC
TRBV4-1,14,TRBJ2-7,few,NA,CASSQGTDHYEQYF,TGCGCCAGCAGCCAAGGGACAGACCACTACGAGCAGTACTTC
TRBV28,14,TRBJ1-2,NA,NA,CASRYGSTNYGYTF,TGTGCCAGCAGGTACGGGTCAACCAACTATGGCTACACCTTC
TRBV7-9,15,TRBJ2-3,NA,NA,CASSLNRGGPDTQYF,TGTGCCAGCAGCCTCAACAGGGGAGGCCCAGATACGCAGTATTTT
TRBV4-1,18,TRBJ2-3,few,TRBD2,CASSPSSGVPISTDTQYF,TGCGCCAGCAGCCCATCTAGCGGGGTCCCGATTTCCACAGATACGCAGTATTTT
TRBV5-6,17,TRBJ2-6,NA,NA,CASSLGTSLSGANVLTF,TGTGCCAGCAGCCTCGGGACATCCCTCTCTGGGGCCAACGTCCTGACTTTC
TRBV3-1,14,TRBJ2-5,NA,NA,CASRRRSGGETQYF,TGTGCCAGCAGGCGTCGATCTGGTGGAGAGACCCAGTACTTC
TRBV12-3/TRBV12-4,13,TRBJ1-2,NA,NA,CASSLVSSYGYTF,TGTGCCAGCAGTTTGGTCAGCTCCTATGGCTACACCTTC
TRBV5-1,16,TRBJ1-3,NA,NA,CASSPGLQNSGNTIYF,TGCGCCAGCAGCCCGGGACTGCAGAACTCTGGAAACACCATATATTTT
TRBV15,14,TRBJ1-5,NA,TRBD1,CATSQDRDGQPQHF,TGTGCCACCAGCCAGGACAGGGACGGACAGCCCCAGCATTTT
TRBV27,14,TRBJ2-1,NA,TRBD1,CASSIDREMGEQFF,TGTGCCAGCAGTATAGACAGGGAGATGGGTGAGCAGTTCTTC
TRBV14,17,TRBJ1-2,NA,TRBD1,CASSPKKGTGGLDGYTF,TGTGCCAGCAGCCCCAAGAAAGGGACAGGGGGCTTGGATGGCTACACCTTC
TRBV20-1,13,TRBJ1-6,NA,TRBD1,CSAMDRGPSPLHF,TGCAGTGCTATGGACAGGGGGCCGTCACCCCTCCACTTT
TRBV27,13,TRBJ2-4,NA,NA,CASSPGMANIQYF,TGTGCCAGCAGTCCCGGGATGGCAAACATTCAGTACTTC
TRBV20-1,19,TRBJ2-7,NA,NA,CSARDIGGGAIRSYNEQYF,TGCAGTGCTAGAGATATCGGCGGAGGGGCCATAAGATCCTACAATGAGCAGTACTTC
TRBV28,14,TRBJ2-5,NA,NA,CASSIPGTQETQYF,TGTGCCAGCAGTATACCGGGAACTCAAGAGACCCAGTACTTC
TRBV27,14,TRBJ2-1,NA,NA,CASSLVRLSNKQFF,TGTGCCAGCAGTTTAGTGAGGTTGAGCAATAAGCAGTTCTTC
TRBV5-1,12,TRBJ1-1,many,NA,CASSLEGTEAFF,TGTGCCAGCAGCTTAGAGGGGACTGAAGCTTTCTTT
TRBV6-5,14,TRBJ2-5,few,NA,CASRVTGEGETQYF,TGTGCCAGCAGAGTGACAGGGGAGGGGGAGACCCAGTACTTC
TRBV7-2,14,TRBJ1-5,NA,TRBD1,CASSSGTGGGPQHF,TGTGCCAGCAGCTCAGGGACAGGCGGGGGGCCCCAGCATTTT
TRBV20-1,16,TRBJ1-4,NA,NA,CSARGELRGRVEKLFF,TGCAGTGCTAGAGGCGAACTTCGGGGGAGGGTTGAAAAACTGTTTTTT
TRBV9,15,TRBJ1-6,few,NA,CASSATVVYNSPLHF,TGTGCCAGCAGCGCGACGGTAGTCTATAATTCACCCCTCCACTTT
TRBV6-5,14,TRBJ2-3,NA,NA,CASGSLGGTGTQYF,TGTGCCAGCGGATCCCTGGGGGGCACAGGTACGCAGTATTTT
TRBV7-8,15,TRBJ1-5,NA,NA,CASSVGQGIGQPRHF,NA
TRBV5-6,15,TRBJ2-1,NA,NA,CASSPGLGTYNEQFF,TGTGCCAGCAGCCCGGGACTTGGGACATACAATGAGCAGTTCTTC
TRBV6-2/TRBV6-3,15,TRBJ2-6,once,NA,CASTFPNTGANVLTF,TGTGCCAGCACCTTTCCGAACACTGGGGCCAACGTCCTGACTTTC
TRBV20-1,14,TRBJ2-5,once,NA,CNARDPHGQETQYF,TGCAATGCTAGAGACCCCCACGGGCAAGAGACCCAGTACTTC
TRBV6-5,13,TRBJ1-2,NA,TRBD1,CAILDRALNGYTF,TGTGCCATCCTAGACAGGGCATTAAACGGCTACACCTTC
TRBV7-9,17,TRBJ1-4,NA,TRBD1,CASSEGQGAPSNEKLFF,TGTGCCAGCAGCGAAGGACAGGGGGCTCCAAGTAATGAAAAACTGTTTTTT
TRBV6-2/TRBV6-3,17,TRBJ2-5,few,NA,CASSYTPRDPYQETQYF,TGTGCCAGCAGTTACACCCCACGGGACCCCTACCAAGAGACCCAGTACTTC
TRBV2,16,TRBJ2-5,few,TRBD2,CASSELAGGLQETQYF,TGTGCCAGCAGTGAACTAGCGGGGGGGCTCCAAGAGACCCAGTACTTC